The 13 T cell receptor beta chains below were found in one sample sequenced in a study of regulatory T cells in long-lasting Graves disease. Time point reported: newly diagnosed GD, antithyroid drugs for less than 3 months. From PBMCs, RNA was extracted and then used to make the TCR library. Construction of the TCR beta libraries employed iRepertoire HTBI primers in conjunction with Arm-PCR of CDR3 regions. TCRdb recomputed calls from the multiplex PCR reads with MiXCR, one row per CDR3 protein. The repertoire holds approximately 440,000 distinct CDR3 sequences, with around 15% as singletons. The sample was also linked to a second study, of T cells in Graves' hyperthyroidism and ophthalmopathy.

Sequences were derived from peripheral blood mononuclear cells (PBMCs), sampled at new diagnosis, from a patient treated with antithyroid drugs. These receptors came from a middle-aged man with Graves disease.

CDR3 nucleotide sequence: TGTGCCAGTAGTATGAAGGGGGCGGAATATCAGCCCCAGCATTTT. This translates into CASSMKGAEYQPQHF. The V call is TRBV19, the J call TRBJ1-5, with 7 bases aligning to TRBD1. Germline CDR1 reads LNHDA; CDR2 reads SQIVND (reference sequence). This CDR3 contains 15 residues. Germline trimming cut 3 bases from V and 5 bases from J; bases unmatched to any gene: 7.

This clonotype was counted ten times or more. This chain uses TRBV20-1 with TRBJ1-1, with D unresolved. V shed 0 bases and J shed 4 bases, with 15 bases lying between them. Germline CDR1 and CDR2: DFQATT and SNEGSKA (reference sequence). This CDR3 region has 15 residues. This CDR3 reads CSAREPGRSGTEAFF. In nucleotides, the CDR3 is TGCAGTGCTAGAGAGCCCGGACGCTCGGGCACTGAAGCTTTCTTT.

Turning to this clonotype: A much bigger clone sits one base away, suggesting this may be a read error. The rearrangement links TRBV6-1 to TRBJ2-7; no clear D gene. CDR1 is MNHNS and CDR2 is SASEGT in the germline V gene. The CDR3 has 12 residues. The CDR3 is CAISEPAREQYF. The CDR3 nucleotides read TGTGCCATCAGTGAACCGGCCCGCGAGCAGTACTTC.

This clonotype was seen repeatedly, ten times or more. This chain connects TRBV7-6 to TRBJ2-5; D gene uncertain. Germline CDR1 is SGHVS and CDR2 is FNYEAQ. V gave up 5 bases and J gave up 0 bases, with 22 bases separating them. This CDR3 spans 18 amino acids. CDR3 residues: CASSPSPSNPTYQETQYF. CDR3 DNA: TGTGCCAGCAGCCCCTCCCCTAGTAACCCCACCTACCAAGAGACCCAGTACTTC.

This clonotype was detected ten times or more. This chain links TRBV5-4 with TRBJ2-5, with 7 positions matching TRBD2. Germline CDR1 reads SGHNT; CDR2 reads YYREEE (reference sequence). V was clipped by 5 bases and J by 2 bases; unmatched bases: 12. CDR3 length equals 16 residues. Here the CDR3 DNA reads TGTGCCAGCAGACCCACTAGCGAGAGTAATCAAGAGACCCAGTACTTC. Protein product: CASRPTSESNQETQYF.

The sample holds many counts of this clonotype. This chain uses TRBV30 with TRBJ1-1, with D hard to call. The ends were cut back, 3 bases at V and 0 bases at J, with 11 bases in the middle. Germline V gene lookup returns CDR1 GTSNPN and CDR2 SVGIG (reference sequence). The CDR3 contains 14 residues. CDR3 amino acids: CAWRGGLVNTEAFF. CDR3 coding DNA: TGTGCCTGGAGGGGCGGTTTGGTGAACACTGAAGCTTTCTTT.

A remark on this clonotype: Mismatch with germline at one junction end may stem from a read error. The chain recombines TRBV28 with TRBJ1-1; 7 bases line up with TRBD1. In germline, CDR1 is MDHEN, CDR2 SYDVKM. This CDR3 contains 17 residues. The CDR3 nucleotides are TGTGCCAGCAGCACGAGCCGACAGGGATACGGGAACACTGGAGCTTTCTTT. Encoded protein: CASSTSRQGYGNTGAFF.

This clonotype has more than one count but fewer than ten. The chain has TRBV3-1 and TRBJ1-3; D gene unclear. The V gene lost 4 bases and the J gene lost 5 bases, with 18 bases spanning the gap. Germline loops: CDR1 LGHDT, CDR2 YNNKEL (reference sequence). This CDR3 comprises 16 residues. DNA for the CDR3: TGTGCCAGCAGCCGATTGAGGACTGGGGAGCGAAACACCATATATTTT. Translating it yields CASSRLRTGERNTIYF.

This clonotype was observed many times. V gene TRBV7-8 combines with J gene TRBJ2-1, with D unresolved. Trimming left V 1 base short and J 4 bases short, with 17 bases between. CDR3 size: 17 residues. Per the germline V gene, CDR1 is SGHVS and CDR2 is FQNEAQ. CDR3 protein: CASSLGYSSGAYNEQFF. The CDR3 DNA is TGTGCCAGCAGCTTAGGGTATAGTTCTGGCGCATACAATGAGCAGTTCTTC.

The rearrangement links TRBV12-5 to TRBJ2-4, with 10 bases that match TRBD2. V lost 4 bases, J lost 6 bases, and 9 bases stayed unmatched. This CDR3 is built from 16 residues. Germline loops: CDR1 LGHNT, CDR2 FRNRAP. The CDR3 reads CASGSTAGGLRNIQYF. The CDR3 bases are TGTGCTAGTGGTTCAACAGCGGGAGGGCTTAGAAACATTCAGTACTTC.

J is TRBJ2-2 and V is TRBV6-2 or TRBV6-3, with 8 bases identical to TRBD2. This CDR3 comprises 17 residues. The V and J ends lost 5 bases and 4 bases, in that order; junction bases with no gene match: 12. The germline V gene has CDR1 MNHEY and CDR2 SVGEGT. The CDR3 DNA reads as TGTGCCAGCAGTGACGGTGCAGCGGGAGATGGCACCGGGGAGCTGTTTTTT. Translation: CASSDGAAGDGTGELFF.

The chain uses TRBV13 and TRBJ2-5, with 8 bases matching TRBD2. In germline, CDR1 is PRHDT, CDR2 FYEKMQ (reference sequence). V trimming: 1 base; J trimming: 1 base; junction bases outside the gene matches: 2. This CDR3 region has 15 residues. The CDR3 loop reads CASSLAGLAQETQYF. Written as DNA, the CDR3 is TGTGCCAGCAGCTTAGCTGGACTAGCCCAAGAGACCCAGTACTTC.

This clonotype was seen repeatedly, ten times or more. The V call is TRBV28, the J call TRBJ1-2, with a tentative D call TRBD1 (6 bases). V gave up 5 bases and J gave up 1 base, with 8 bases separating them. The CDR3 totals 13 residues. Germline V gives CDR1 MDHEN, CDR2 SYDVKM. The CDR3 loop is CASSGGLNYGYTF. The CDR3, as DNA: TGTGCCAGCAGTGGGGGGCTTAACTATGGCTACACCTTC.